Listed below are T cell receptor beta chains from one sample, sequenced in a study of spatial heterogeneity in lung cancer. TCRdb re-analysed the 5' RACE reads in MiXCR, keeping a single row per CDR3 protein. There are 18,000 or so distinct CDR3 sequences in the sample; 9.2% occur only once, and roughly 20% lies in the top ten. Here the sequenced sample was PBMCs, taken at follow-up. The source is a male donor with early-stage non-small cell lung cancer. CDR3s include the opening cysteine and the closing phenylalanine or tryptophan. Fields, in order: clone size, V gene, J gene, D gene, CDR3 protein, CDR3 DNA. The D gene is left open where the match is weak. Not all rows give a size; the values are once, few, many and, for expanded clones, a class.

NA	TRBV7-2	TRBJ1-4	NA	CASSLVGAGKLFF	TGTGCCAGCAGCTTAGTAGGAGCGGGAAAACTGTTTTTT
NA	TRBV7-9	TRBJ1-4	NA	CASSPGWEKLFF	TGTGCCAGCAGCCCCGGATGGGAAAAACTGTTTTTT
many	TRBV5-1	TRBJ1-6	NA	CASSLAERQAERSYNSPLHF	TGCGCCAGCAGCTTGGCCGAGCGGCAGGCGGAGAGATCCTATAATTCACCCCTCCACTTT
many	TRBV29-1	TRBJ1-1	NA	CSVEKTPGAEAFF	TGCAGCGTTGAGAAGACCCCCGGGGCTGAAGCTTTCTTT
many	TRBV18	TRBJ2-1	TRBD1	CASSLDRGYNEQFF	TGTGCCAGCTCCCTGGACAGGGGATACAATGAGCAGTTCTTC
many	TRBV12-3/TRBV12-4	TRBJ2-1	NA	CASEQGVGEQFF	TGTGCCAGCGAACAGGGTGTGGGAGAGCAGTTCTTC
NA	TRBV2	TRBJ1-2	TRBD1	CASSGQGGTYGYTF	TGTGCCAGCAGCGGACAGGGAGGCACCTATGGCTACACCTTC
many	TRBV15	TRBJ2-3	NA	CATSREADRHTDTQYF	TGTGCCACCAGCAGAGAGGCCGACAGACACACAGATACGCAGTATTTT
many	TRBV14	TRBJ2-5	NA	CASSQDWGDDQETQYF	TGTGCCAGCAGCCAAGATTGGGGGGACGACCAAGAGACCCAGTACTTC
medium-sized	TRBV7-2	TRBJ2-1	NA	CASSSTVGAYNEQFF	TGTGCCAGCAGCTCAACGGTGGGGGCGTACAATGAGCAGTTCTTC
many	TRBV20-1	TRBJ2-1	NA	CSASGINEQFF	TGCAGTGCTAGTGGGATCAATGAGCAGTTCTTC
few	TRBV7-8	TRBJ2-5	NA	CASSLDRRWETQYF	TGTGCCAGCAGCTTAGACCGGCGATGGGAGACCCAGTACTTC
few	TRBV6-5	TRBJ2-7	TRBD2	CASSSKTSGRHEQYF	TGTGCCAGCAGTTCGAAGACTAGCGGGAGGCACGAGCAGTACTTC
many	TRBV29-1	TRBJ2-4	NA	CSVVDGLAKNIQYF	TGCAGCGTCGTGGACGGACTAGCCAAAAACATTCAGTACTTC
few	TRBV27	TRBJ2-7	TRBD2	CASIPSGGSSYEQYF	TGTGCCAGCATCCCTTCGGGGGGGAGCTCCTACGAGCAGTACTTC
many	TRBV4-1	TRBJ2-2	NA	CASRQTGELFF	TGCGCCAGCAGGCAAACCGGGGAGCTGTTTTTT
many	TRBV28	TRBJ2-7	NA	CASSSPRGTPSSYEQYF	TGTGCCAGCAGTTCCCCTCGCGGGACTCCGAGCTCCTACGAGCAGTACTTC
few	TRBV30	TRBJ2-7	NA	CAWSDPSELYEQYF	TGTGCCTGGAGTGATCCAAGCGAGCTCTACGAGCAGTACTTC
many	TRBV7-2	TRBJ1-3	NA	CASSLQGISGNTIYF	TGTGCCAGCAGCTTACAGGGGATCTCTGGAAACACCATATATTTT
many	TRBV5-1	TRBJ1-1	NA	CASSLIQNTEAFF	TGCGCCAGCAGCTTGATACAGAACACTGAAGCTTTCTTT
many	TRBV7-6	TRBJ2-7	TRBD2	CASSLPGGEQYF	TGTGCCAGCAGCTTACCCGGGGGGGAGCAGTACTTC
many	TRBV28	TRBJ2-1	NA	CASSLGSGDYNEQFF	TGTGCCAGCAGTTTAGGTAGCGGTGACTACAATGAGCAGTTCTTC
NA	TRBV7-9	TRBJ2-5	TRBD2	CASSLVRTSGQETQYF	TGTGCCAGCAGCTTAGTGAGGACTAGCGGCCAAGAGACCCAGTACTTC
few	TRBV13	TRBJ2-3	TRBD2	CASSQLVAGGFTDTQYF	TGTGCCAGCAGCCAACTTGTAGCGGGAGGGTTCACAGATACGCAGTATTTT